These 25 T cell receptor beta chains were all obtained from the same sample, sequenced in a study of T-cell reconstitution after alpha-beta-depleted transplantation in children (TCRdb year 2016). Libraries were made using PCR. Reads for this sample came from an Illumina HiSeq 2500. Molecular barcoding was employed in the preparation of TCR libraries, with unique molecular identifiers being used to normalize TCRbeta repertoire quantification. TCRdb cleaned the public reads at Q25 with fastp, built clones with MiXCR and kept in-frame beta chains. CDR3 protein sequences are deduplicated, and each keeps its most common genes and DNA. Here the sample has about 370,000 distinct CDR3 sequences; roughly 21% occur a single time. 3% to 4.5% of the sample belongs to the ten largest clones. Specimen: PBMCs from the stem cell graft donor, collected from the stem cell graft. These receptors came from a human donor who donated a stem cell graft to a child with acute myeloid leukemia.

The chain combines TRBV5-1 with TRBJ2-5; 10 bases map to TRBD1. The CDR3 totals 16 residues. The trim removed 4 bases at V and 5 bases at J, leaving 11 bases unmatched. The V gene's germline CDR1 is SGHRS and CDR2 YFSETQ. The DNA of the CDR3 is TGCGCCAGCAGCCTACGTGGGGACAGGGGAAGGGAGACCCAGTACTTC. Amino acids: CASSLRGDRGRETQYF.

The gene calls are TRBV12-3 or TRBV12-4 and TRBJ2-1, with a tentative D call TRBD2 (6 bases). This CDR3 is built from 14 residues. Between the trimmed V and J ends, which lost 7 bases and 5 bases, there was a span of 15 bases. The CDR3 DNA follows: TGTGCCAGCATTCCCAAGATAGCGGACAATGAGCAGTTCTTC. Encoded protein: CASIPKIADNEQFF.

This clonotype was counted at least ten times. The CDR3 nucleotides read TGTGCCAGCAGGGCGGAAGGTGGCTACACCTTC. It is translated as CASRAEGGYTF. V gene TRBV12-3 or TRBV12-4 combines with J gene TRBJ1-2, with no clear D. The CDR3 consists of 11 residues. With 6 bases removed from V and 7 bases from J, the gap between germline ends came to 9 bases.

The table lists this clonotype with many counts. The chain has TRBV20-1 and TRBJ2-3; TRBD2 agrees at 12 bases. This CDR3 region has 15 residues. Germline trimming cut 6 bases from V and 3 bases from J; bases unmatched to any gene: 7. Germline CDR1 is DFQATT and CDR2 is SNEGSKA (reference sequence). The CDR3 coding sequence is TGCAGTGCCGTACTAGCGGGAGGAGGTACAGATACGCAGTATTTT. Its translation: CSAVLAGGGTDTQYF.

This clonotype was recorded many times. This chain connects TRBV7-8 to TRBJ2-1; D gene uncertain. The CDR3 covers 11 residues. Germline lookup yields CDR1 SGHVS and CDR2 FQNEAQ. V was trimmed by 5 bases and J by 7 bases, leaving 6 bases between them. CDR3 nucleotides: TGTGCCAGCAGCAAAATAAATGAGCAGTTCTTC. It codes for CASSKINEQFF.

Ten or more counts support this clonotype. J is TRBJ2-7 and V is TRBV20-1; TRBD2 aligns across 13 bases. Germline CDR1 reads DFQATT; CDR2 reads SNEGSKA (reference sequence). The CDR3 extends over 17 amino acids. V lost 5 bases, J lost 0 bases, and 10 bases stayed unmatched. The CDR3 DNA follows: TGCAGTGCTCAGGGACTAGCGGGAAAGAGGATCTCCTACGAGCAGTACTTC. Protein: CSAQGLAGKRISYEQYF.

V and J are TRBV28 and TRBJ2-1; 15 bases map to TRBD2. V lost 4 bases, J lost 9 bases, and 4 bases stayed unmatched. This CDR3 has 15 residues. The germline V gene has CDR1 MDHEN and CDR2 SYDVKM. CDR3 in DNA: TGTGCCAGCAGTTCCTGGACTAGCGGGAGGGCTGAGCAGTTCTTC. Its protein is CASSSWTSGRAEQFF.

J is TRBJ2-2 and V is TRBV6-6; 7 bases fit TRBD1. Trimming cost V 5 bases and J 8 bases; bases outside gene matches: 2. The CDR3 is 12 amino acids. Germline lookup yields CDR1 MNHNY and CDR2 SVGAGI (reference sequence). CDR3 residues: CASSPGGGELFF. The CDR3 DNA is TGTGCCAGCAGTCCAGGGGGAGGGGAGCTGTTTTTT.

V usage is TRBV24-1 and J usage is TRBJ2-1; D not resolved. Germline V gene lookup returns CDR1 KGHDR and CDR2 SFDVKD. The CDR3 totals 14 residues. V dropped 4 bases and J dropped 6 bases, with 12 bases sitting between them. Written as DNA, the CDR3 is TGTGCCACCAGTGACCCCACATTAATCAATGAGCAGTTCTTC. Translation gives CATSDPTLINEQFF.

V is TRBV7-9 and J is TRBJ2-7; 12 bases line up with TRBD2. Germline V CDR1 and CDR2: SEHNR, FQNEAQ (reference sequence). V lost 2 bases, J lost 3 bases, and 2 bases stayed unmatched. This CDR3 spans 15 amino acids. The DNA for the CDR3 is TGTGCCAGCAGCTTAAGGACTAGCGGGGTCTACGAGCAGTACTTC. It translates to CASSLRTSGVYEQYF.

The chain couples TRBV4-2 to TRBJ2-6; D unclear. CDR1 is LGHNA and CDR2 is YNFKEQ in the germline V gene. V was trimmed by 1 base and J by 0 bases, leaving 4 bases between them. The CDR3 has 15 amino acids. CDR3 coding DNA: TGTGCCAGCAGCCAAGGTCTCTCTGGGGCCAACGTCCTGACTTTC. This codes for CASSQGLSGANVLTF.

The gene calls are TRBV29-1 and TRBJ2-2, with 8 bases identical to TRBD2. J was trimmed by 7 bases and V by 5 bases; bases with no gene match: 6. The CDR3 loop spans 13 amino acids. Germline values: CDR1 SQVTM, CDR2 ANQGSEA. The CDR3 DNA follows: TGCAGCGTTCATAGCGGGGTCGGCGGGGAGCTGTTTTTT. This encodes CSVHSGVGGELFF.

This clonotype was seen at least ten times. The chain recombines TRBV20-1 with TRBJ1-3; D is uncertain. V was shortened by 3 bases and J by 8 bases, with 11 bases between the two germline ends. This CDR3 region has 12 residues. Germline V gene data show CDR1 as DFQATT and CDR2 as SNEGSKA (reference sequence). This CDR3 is CSASTDGDTIYF. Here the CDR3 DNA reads TGCAGTGCTAGCACTGACGGAGACACCATATATTTT.

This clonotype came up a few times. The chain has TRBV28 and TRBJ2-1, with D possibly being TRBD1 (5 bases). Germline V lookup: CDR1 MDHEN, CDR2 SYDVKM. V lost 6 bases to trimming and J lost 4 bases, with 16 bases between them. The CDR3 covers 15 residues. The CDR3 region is CASSRRGSSYNEQFF. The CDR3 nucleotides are TGTGCCAGCAGCCGAAGGGGATCCAGTTACAATGAGCAGTTCTTC.

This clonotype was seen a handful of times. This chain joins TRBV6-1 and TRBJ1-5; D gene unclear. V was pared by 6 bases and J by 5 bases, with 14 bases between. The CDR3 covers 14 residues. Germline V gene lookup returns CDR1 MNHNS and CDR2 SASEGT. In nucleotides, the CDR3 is TGTGCCAGCAGAGATACGGGCCGCGATCAGCCCCAGCATTTT. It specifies CASRDTGRDQPQHF.

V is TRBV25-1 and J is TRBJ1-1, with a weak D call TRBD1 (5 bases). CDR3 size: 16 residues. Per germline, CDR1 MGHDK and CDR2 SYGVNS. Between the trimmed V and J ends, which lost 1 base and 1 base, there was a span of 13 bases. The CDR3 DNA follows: TGTGCCAGCAGTGAATTCGGGACCAGACAGAACACTGAAGCTTTCTTT. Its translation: CASSEFGTRQNTEAFF.

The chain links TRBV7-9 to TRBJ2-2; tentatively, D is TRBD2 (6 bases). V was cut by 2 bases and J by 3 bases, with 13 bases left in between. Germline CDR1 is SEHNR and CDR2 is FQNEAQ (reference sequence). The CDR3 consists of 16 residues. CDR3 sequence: CASSLSLARYTGELFF. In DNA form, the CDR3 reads TGTGCCAGCAGCTTAAGCCTAGCGCGATACACCGGGGAGCTGTTTTTT.

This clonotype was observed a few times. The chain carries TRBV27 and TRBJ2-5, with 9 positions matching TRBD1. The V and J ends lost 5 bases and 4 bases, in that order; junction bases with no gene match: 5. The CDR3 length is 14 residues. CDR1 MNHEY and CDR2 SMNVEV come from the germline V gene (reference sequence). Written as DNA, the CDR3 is TGTGCCAGCAGTCCGGGACAGGGCCCAGAGACCCAGTACTTC. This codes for CASSPGQGPETQYF.

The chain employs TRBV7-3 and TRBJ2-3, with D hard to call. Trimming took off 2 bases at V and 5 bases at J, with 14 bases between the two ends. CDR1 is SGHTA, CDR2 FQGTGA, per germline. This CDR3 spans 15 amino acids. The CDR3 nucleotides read TGTGCCAGCAGCTTAGGACGGACGACTGGAGATACGCAGTATTTT. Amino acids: CASSLGRTTGDTQYF.

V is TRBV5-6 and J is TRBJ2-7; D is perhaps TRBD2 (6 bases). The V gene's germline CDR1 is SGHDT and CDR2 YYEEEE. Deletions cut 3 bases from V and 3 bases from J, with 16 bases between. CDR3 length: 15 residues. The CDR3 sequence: CASSYRRDSYYEQYF. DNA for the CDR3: TGTGCCAGCAGCTATCGCCGGGACTCTTACTACGAGCAGTACTTC.

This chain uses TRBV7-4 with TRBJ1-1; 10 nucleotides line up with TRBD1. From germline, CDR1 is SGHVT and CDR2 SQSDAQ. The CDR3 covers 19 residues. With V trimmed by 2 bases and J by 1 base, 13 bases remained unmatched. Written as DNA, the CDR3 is TGTGCCAGCAGCTTAAATTTCAGAGACAGGGGGCGTCAGAACACTGAAGCTTTCTTT. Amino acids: CASSLNFRDRGRQNTEAFF. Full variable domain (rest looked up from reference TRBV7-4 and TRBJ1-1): GAGVSQSPRYKVAKRGRDVALRCDSISGHVTLYWYRQTLGQGSEVLTYSQSDAQRDKSGRPSGRFSAERPERSVSTLKIQRTEQGDSAVYLCASSLNFRDRGRQNTEAFFGQGTRLTVV.

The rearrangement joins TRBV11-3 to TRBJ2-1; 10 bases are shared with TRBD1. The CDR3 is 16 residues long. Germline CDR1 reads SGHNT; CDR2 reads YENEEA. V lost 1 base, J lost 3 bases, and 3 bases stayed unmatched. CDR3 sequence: CASSLVGTGDYNEQFF. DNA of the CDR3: TGTGCCAGCAGCTTAGTGGGGACAGGGGACTACAATGAGCAGTTCTTC.

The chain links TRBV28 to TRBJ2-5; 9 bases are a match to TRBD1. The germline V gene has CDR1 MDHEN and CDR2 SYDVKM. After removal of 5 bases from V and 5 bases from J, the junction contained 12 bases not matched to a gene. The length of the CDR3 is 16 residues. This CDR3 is CASSPHPGQGKETQYF. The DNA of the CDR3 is TGTGCCAGCAGTCCCCACCCCGGACAGGGGAAGGAGACCCAGTACTTC.

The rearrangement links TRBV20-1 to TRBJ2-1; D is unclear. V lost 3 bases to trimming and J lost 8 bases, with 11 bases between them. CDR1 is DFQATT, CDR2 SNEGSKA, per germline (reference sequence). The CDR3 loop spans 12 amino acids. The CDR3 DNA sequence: TGCAGTGCTAGTATTCGTAGGGATGAGCAGTTCTTC. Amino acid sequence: CSASIRRDEQFF.

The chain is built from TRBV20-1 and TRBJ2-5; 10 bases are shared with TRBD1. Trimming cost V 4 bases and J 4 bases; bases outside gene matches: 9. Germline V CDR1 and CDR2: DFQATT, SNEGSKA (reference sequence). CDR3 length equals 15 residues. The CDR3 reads CSATTLDRGGETQYF. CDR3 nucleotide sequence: TGCAGTGCTACAACCTTGGACAGGGGGGGAGAGACCCAGTACTTC.